This TCR beta chain was retrieved from a study of blood T cells in healthy people across ages. Then a second PCR, running roughly 7 to 11 cycles, was carried out with a sample-barcoded 5' primer and a J-beta primer mix. TCRdb ran MiXCR on the 5' RACE reads and lists one entry per CDR3 protein. Of over 500,000 distinct CDR3 sequences listed, 52% are singletons. The sequenced material came from blood. The sequence came from a woman older than 75 in good health.

The CDR3 sequence is CASSPDDLAKNIQYF. Here the CDR3 DNA reads TGTGCCAGCAGTCCCGACGACCTAGCCAAAAACATTCAGTACTTC. V is TRBV27 and J is TRBJ2-4, with unresolved D. Germline V gives CDR1 MNHEY, CDR2 SMNVEV (reference sequence). This CDR3 has 15 residues. Trimming stripped 5 bases from V and 0 bases from J, with 11 bases between.